This T cell receptor beta chain originates from a study of T cells in Graves' hyperthyroidism and ophthalmopathy. Study overall: The initial diagnosis was the point when peripheral blood was collected, ahead of any treatment.

The study enrolled patients aged 18 to 65 with newly diagnosed hyperthyroidism of under 2 months' duration. As for this clonotype: This may arise from a read error, as a much more abundant clone is one base away.

This CDR3 has 14 amino acids. Germline CDR1 DFQATT, CDR2 SNEGSKA (reference sequence). Amplification targeted TCR beta CDR3 regions from RNA transcripts. The study used the HTBI primer set for a first-round RT-PCR of the TCR CDR3. A single record per CDR3 protein comes from TCRdb applying MiXCR to the multiplex PCR reads. This sample has roughly 800,000 distinct CDR3 sequences; over 35% occur once, and the top ten carry around 10%. The sequence was obtained from a man aged 18 to 29 with Graves' hyperthyroidism. This chain joins TRBV20-1 and TRBJ1-5, with D perhaps matching TRBD1 (6 bases). Sequenced sample: blood. CDR3 sequence (DNA): TGCAGTGCTACCCCAAGCGGGGGCAATCAGCCCCGGCATTTT. It translates to CSATPSGGNQPRHF.